A single T cell receptor beta chain is shown here with its context. Other DNA sequences in this specimen translate into the identical CDR3. The CDR3 has 13 residues. Germline V gene sequence: CDR1 LNHDA, CDR2 SQIVND (reference sequence). Trimming cost V 5 bases and J 0 bases, with 6 bases left between them. This entry comes from a study of blood T cell repertoires in COVID-19. Data came from immunoSEQ multiplex PCR; TCRdb stores just in-frame clones and leaves some out. The sample lists more than 60,000 clones; 82% were seen once. The sequenced material came from peripheral blood. The V call is TRBV19, the J call TRBJ2-3, with D possibly matching TRBD2 (6 bases). This receptor was identified in a man in his sixties with acute or convalescent COVID-19. The DNA for the CDR3 is TGTGCCAGTAGTGGGGGGAGCACAGATACGCAGTATTTT. Its translation is CASSGGSTDTQYF.